The source of this TCR beta chain is a study of T cell repertoires in cytomegalovirus infection. Regarding the study as a whole: HLA-C-restricted CMV-specific TCR beta clonotypes prevailed in the ex vivo response. Carriers of CMV and the relevant HLA type were discriminated by public TCR beta frequency.

Worth noting for this clonotype: What it binds is unknown.

This CDR3 region has 16 residues. Germline-derived CDR1 and CDR2 are LNHDA and SQIVND (reference sequence). With V trimmed by 3 bases and J by 4 bases, 12 bases remained unmatched. TCRdb reprocessed the reads via MiXCR and lists one record per CDR3 protein. This table holds some 350,000 distinct CDR3 sequences, 29% found once. This chain links TRBV19 with TRBJ2-7; 7 bases are shared with TRBD2. Sequences were derived from cultured PBMCs, sampled from culture after CMV antigen stimulation. The TCR was taken from a human donor in good health (CMV status not recorded). Some clones in this sample may be carry-over from other donors' samples. For the CDR3, the DNA is TGTGCCAGTAGTATTTTCGCTAGCGGATCATGGTACGAGCAGTACTTC. Translating it yields CASSIFASGSWYEQYF. Drawing the rest from reference TRBV19 and TRBJ2-7, the complete variable domain is DGGITQSPKYLFRKEGQNVTLSCEQNLNHDAMYWYRQDPGQGLRLIYYSQIVNDFQKGDIAEGYSVSREKKESFPLTVTSAQKNPTAFYLCASSIFASGSWYEQYFGPGTRLTVT.